These 20 T cell receptor beta chains were sequenced from one sample in a study of human T cells and chemical hapten exposure (dated by TCRdb to the early 2020s). The library was built by means of RACE. Sequencing was performed on a NextSeq 500. The public reads were run again by TCRdb, first through fastp at Q25 and then through MiXCR, and only productive beta chains were kept. Here each entry gathers all rows of one CDR3 protein and keeps the most common genes and DNA. The sample includes around 330,000 distinct CDR3 sequences, with around 5.5% observed a single time. The ten biggest clones cover less than 9% of the sample. What this sample's time point label stands for: pre-sensitization, week 0. Per the publication, the treatment or condition label means: therapeutic diphenylcyclopropenone sensitization with weekly scalp DPC. Source: whole blood, taken in connection with sensitization to the hapten diphenylcyclopropenone (DPC). Receptor source: a woman under 30 with alopecia areata. Some clones in this sample may be carry-over from other donors' samples.

This clonotype was detected a few times. The chain combines TRBV20-1 with TRBJ2-7; 8 bases match TRBD2. V gave up 2 bases and J gave up 1 base; unmatched junction bases: 4. Germline V lookup: CDR1 DFQATT, CDR2 SNEGSKA (reference sequence). The CDR3 is 14 amino acids. CDR3 sequence: CSARRGLGSYEQYF. The CDR3 nucleotides are TGCAGTGCTAGAAGGGGACTAGGGTCCTACGAGCAGTACTTC.

The genes are TRBV21-1 and TRBJ2-4; the table's TRBD1 call for D was not verified on the DNA. TRBV21-1 is marked as a pseudogene. This CDR3 region has 15 residues. Here the CDR3 reads CASIPTGQLGGIQYF. DNA for the CDR3: TGTGCCAGCATCCCCACTGGACAGCTAGGCGGCATTCAGTACTTC.

This clonotype was found a few times. The chain is built from TRBV28 and TRBJ2-3, with 9 bases matching TRBD2. The CDR3 has 14 residues. The trim removed 7 bases at V and 7 bases at J, leaving 9 bases unmatched. Germline V gene lookup returns CDR1 MDHEN and CDR2 SYDVKM. The chain's CDR3 is CASTTAGGTNTQYF. The DNA of the CDR3 is TGTGCCAGCACCACAGCGGGGGGCACGAATACGCAGTATTTT.

This chain uses TRBV9 with TRBJ2-2, with no clear D. CDR3 size: 17 residues. V was shortened by 0 bases and J by 5 bases, with 17 bases between the two germline ends. The V gene's germline CDR1 is SGDLS and CDR2 YYNGEE. In DNA, the CDR3 is TGTGCCAGCAGCGTAGATCCCCAAGACGCTCAAACCGGGGAGCTGTTTTTT. Protein: CASSVDPQDAQTGELFF.

The chain joins TRBV12-3 or TRBV12-4 to TRBJ2-3; D unclear. This CDR3 has 15 residues. Trimming shortened V by 0 bases and J by 5 bases, and 12 bases separated the two germline ends. In DNA, the CDR3 is TGTGCCAGCAGTTTAGCTGGGTACCTGGGAGATACGCAGTATTTT. Translating it yields CASSLAGYLGDTQYF.

V is TRBV6-2 or TRBV6-3 and J is TRBJ2-3; TRBD2 is a possible D gene (6 bases). Germline CDR1 is MNHEY and CDR2 is SVGEGT. Trimming cost V 2 bases and J 3 bases, with 12 bases left between them. The CDR3 extends over 15 amino acids. The CDR3 bases are TGTGCCAGCAGTTACGGGGACTTCCCGACAGATACGCAGTATTTT. This encodes CASSYGDFPTDTQYF.

This clonotype was seen at least ten times. CDR3 loop: CASSPPNGGETNEKLFF. Here the CDR3 DNA reads TGTGCCAGCTCACCACCGAACGGAGGGGAGACTAATGAAAAACTGTTTTTT. The chain uses TRBV18 and TRBJ1-4; TRBD1 is a possible D gene (5 bases). The V gene lost 0 bases and the J gene lost 2 bases, with 13 bases spanning the gap. The CDR3 has 17 amino acids. Looked up from germline, CDR1 is KGHSH and CDR2 is LQKENI.

This clonotype was seen a handful of times. The chain combines TRBV6-5 with TRBJ2-3; D gene unclear. Germline V gene sequence: CDR1 MNHEY, CDR2 SVGAGI. The CDR3 spans 13 residues. V was clipped by 5 bases and J by 1 base, with 7 bases between them. CDR3 loop: CASSPSRTDTQYF. The CDR3 bases are TGTGCCAGCAGTCCCTCGCGCACAGATACGCAGTATTTT.

This clonotype was seen more than once but under ten times. The V call is TRBV5-4, the J call TRBJ2-5, with no clear D. The CDR3 totals 12 residues. Trimming stripped 1 base from V and 5 bases from J, with 6 bases between. Germline-derived CDR1 and CDR2 are SGHNT and YYREEE (reference sequence). CDR3 in amino acids: CASSLNVETQYF. In nucleotides, the CDR3 is TGTGCCAGCAGCTTGAATGTCGAGACCCAGTACTTC.

This clonotype was found many times. The V gene is TRBV6-2 or TRBV6-3, the J gene TRBJ2-7, with D uncertain. V was shortened by 7 bases and J by 5 bases, with 15 bases between the two germline ends. Germline V gene sequence: CDR1 MNHEY, CDR2 SVGEGT. The CDR3 length is 13 residues. CDR3 sequence reads: CASNAPGQDEQYF. Written as DNA, the CDR3 is TGTGCCAGCAACGCCCCCGGGCAGGACGAGCAGTACTTC.

This clonotype was counted at least ten times. V and J are TRBV4-1 and TRBJ1-2; D call uncertain. Germline assignment: CDR1 MGHRA and CDR2 YSYEKL. The length of the CDR3 is 16 residues. Trimming cost V 0 bases and J 5 bases, with 16 bases left between them. DNA for the CDR3: TGCGCCAGCAGCCAAGAGATACGCGGAGGAATGTATGGCTACACCTTC. This sequence encodes CASSQEIRGGMYGYTF.

The sample holds many counts of this clonotype. This chain links TRBV29-1 with TRBJ2-7; 8 nucleotides align to TRBD2. Germline-derived CDR1 and CDR2 are SQVTM and ANQGSEA. V gave up 6 bases and J gave up 5 bases; unmatched junction bases: 9. The CDR3 length is 13 residues. This chain's CDR3 is CSVRRGGENEQYF. The CDR3 nucleotides read TGCAGCGTCAGACGGGGGGGCGAAAACGAGCAGTACTTC.

This clonotype was counted only a few times. V gene TRBV10-3 combines with J gene TRBJ2-2; D is unresolved. Germline-derived CDR1 and CDR2 are ENHRY and SYGVKD. Trimming stripped 7 bases from V and 4 bases from J, with 7 bases between. The CDR3 is made up of 12 amino acids. The CDR3 coding sequence is TGTGCCATCAAAATCCTCACCGGGGAGCTGTTTTTT. It encodes CAIKILTGELFF.

This chain links TRBV10-3 with TRBJ1-1; TRBD1 agrees at 7 bases. This CDR3 contains 16 residues. V dropped 1 base and J dropped 0; count of bases not matched to a gene: 5. Germline V gene lookup returns CDR1 ENHRY and CDR2 SYGVKD. CDR3 in DNA: TGTGCCATCAGTGAGTTCCGGGACAGAATGAACACTGAAGCTTTCTTT. Translating gives CAISEFRDRMNTEAFF.

This sequence joins TRBV6-6 and TRBJ2-7; D ambiguous. Germline V CDR1 and CDR2: MNHNY, SVGAGI (reference sequence). The germline V and J ends were trimmed by 2 bases and 0 bases, with 11 bases remaining between them. This CDR3 comprises 15 residues. CDR3 protein: CASSYKGQSSYEQYF. As DNA, the CDR3 is TGTGCCAGCAGTTACAAGGGTCAAAGCTCCTACGAGCAGTACTTC.

To note about this clonotype: This may arise from a read error, as a much more abundant clone is one base away. The chain's CDR3 is CASSLGCGTDTDTQYF. CDR3 bases: TGCGCCAGCAGCTTGGGGTGCGGGACGGACACAGATACGCAGTATTTT. The chain links TRBV5-1 to TRBJ2-3; possible D gene TRBD2, 6 bases. This CDR3 has 16 residues. The ends were cut back, 0 bases at V and 2 bases at J, with 13 bases in the middle. Per germline, CDR1 SGHRS and CDR2 YFSETQ.

This chain connects TRBV28 to TRBJ1-5, with 7 nucleotides matching TRBD1. Unmatched junction bases numbered 10, after V lost 5 bases and J lost 6 bases. CDR1 is MDHEN and CDR2 is SYDVKM in the germline V gene. This CDR3 is 15 amino acids long. CDR3 in amino acids: CASSPPTGIGQPQHF. Here the CDR3 DNA reads TGTGCCAGCAGTCCCCCGACAGGGATTGGTCAGCCCCAGCATTTT. The variable domain in full, completed from reference TRBV28 and TRBJ1-5, reads DVKVTQSSRYLVKRTGEKVFLECVQDMDHENMFWYRQDPGLGLRLIYFSYDVKMKEKGDIPEGYSVSREKKERFSLILESASTNQTSMYLCASSPPTGIGQPQHFGDGTRLSIL.

This clonotype was detected many times. V and J are TRBV2 and TRBJ2-1; perhaps TRBD2 as D (6 bases). The V gene lost 6 bases and the J gene lost 14 bases, with 14 bases spanning the gap. The CDR3 runs 11 residues. Germline CDR1 reads SNHLY; CDR2 reads FYNNEI. CDR3 region: CASSGGGRKFF. The CDR3 DNA follows: TGTGCCAGCAGCGGGGGAGGAAGGAAGTTCTTC.

This clonotype appeared many times. The chain recombines TRBV20-1 with TRBJ2-7, with 9 bases that match TRBD1. V lost 1 base to trimming and J lost 4 bases; unmatched junction nucleotides: 8. The length of the CDR3 is 15 residues. Germline V gene sequence: CDR1 DFQATT, CDR2 SNEGSKA (reference sequence). CDR3 amino acids: CSARGSDRGVYEQYF. The CDR3 region has the DNA TGCAGTGCTAGAGGTTCGGACAGGGGAGTGTACGAGCAGTACTTC.

Ten or more counts support this clonotype. The chain recombines TRBV6-2 or TRBV6-3 with TRBJ2-1; TRBD1 is a possible D gene (6 bases). V gave up 5 bases and J gave up 10 bases, with 12 bases separating them. Per germline, CDR1 MNHEY and CDR2 SVGEGT. The CDR3 runs to 12 residues. CDR3: CASSTNRVEQFF. The CDR3 DNA reads TGTGCCAGCAGTACTAACAGGGTGGAGCAGTTCTTC.